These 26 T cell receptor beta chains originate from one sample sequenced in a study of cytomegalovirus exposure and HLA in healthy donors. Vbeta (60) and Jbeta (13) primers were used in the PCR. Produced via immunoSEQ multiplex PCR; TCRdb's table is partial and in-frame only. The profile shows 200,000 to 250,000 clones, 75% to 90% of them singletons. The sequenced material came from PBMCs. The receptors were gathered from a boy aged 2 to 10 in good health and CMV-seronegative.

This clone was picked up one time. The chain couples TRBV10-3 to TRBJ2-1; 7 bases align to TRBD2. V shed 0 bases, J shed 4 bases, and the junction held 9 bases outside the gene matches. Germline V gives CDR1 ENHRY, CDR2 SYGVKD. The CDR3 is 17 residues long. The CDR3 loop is CAISESLGGEKYNEQFF. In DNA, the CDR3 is TGTGCCATCAGTGAGTCGTTGGGGGGGGAGAAATACAATGAGCAGTTCTTC.

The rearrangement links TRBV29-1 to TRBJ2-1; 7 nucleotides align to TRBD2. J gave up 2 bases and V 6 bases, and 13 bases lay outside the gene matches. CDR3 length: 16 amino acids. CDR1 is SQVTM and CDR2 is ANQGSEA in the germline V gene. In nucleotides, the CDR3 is TGCAGCGTAGCGGGACTAACTTCCTATCCCTACAATGAGCAGTTCTTC. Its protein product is CSVAGLTSYPYNEQFF.

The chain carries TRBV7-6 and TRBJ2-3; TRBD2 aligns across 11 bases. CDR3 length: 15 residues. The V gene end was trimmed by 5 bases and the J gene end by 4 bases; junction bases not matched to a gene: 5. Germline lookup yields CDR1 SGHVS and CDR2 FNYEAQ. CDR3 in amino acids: CASSPGLAEADTQYF. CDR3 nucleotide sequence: TGTGCCAGCAGCCCGGGACTAGCGGAGGCAGATACGCAGTATTTT.

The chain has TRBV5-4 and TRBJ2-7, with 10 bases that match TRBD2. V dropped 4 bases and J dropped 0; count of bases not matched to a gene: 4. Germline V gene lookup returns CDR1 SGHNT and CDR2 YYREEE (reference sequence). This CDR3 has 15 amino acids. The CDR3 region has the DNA TGTGCCAGCAGCCCGAGCGGGAGGGCCTCCTACGAGCAGTACTTC. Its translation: CASSPSGRASYEQYF.

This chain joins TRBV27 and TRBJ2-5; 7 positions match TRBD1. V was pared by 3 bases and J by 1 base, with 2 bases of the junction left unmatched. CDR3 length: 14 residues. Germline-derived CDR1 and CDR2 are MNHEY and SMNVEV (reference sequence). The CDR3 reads CASSLYRGQETQYF. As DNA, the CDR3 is TGTGCCAGCAGTTTGTACAGGGGCCAAGAGACCCAGTACTTC.

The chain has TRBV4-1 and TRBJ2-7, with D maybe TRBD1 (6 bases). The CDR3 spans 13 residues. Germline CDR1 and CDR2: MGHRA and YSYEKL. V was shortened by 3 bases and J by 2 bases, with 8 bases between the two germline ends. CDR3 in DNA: TGCGCCAGCAGCCAGGACAGAGCCTACGAGCAGTACTTC. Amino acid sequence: CASSQDRAYEQYF.

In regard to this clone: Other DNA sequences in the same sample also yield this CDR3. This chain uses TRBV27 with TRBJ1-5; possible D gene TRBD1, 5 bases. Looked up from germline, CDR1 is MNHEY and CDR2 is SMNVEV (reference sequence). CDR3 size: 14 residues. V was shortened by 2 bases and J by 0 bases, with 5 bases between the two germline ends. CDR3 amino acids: CASSLQGSNQPQHF. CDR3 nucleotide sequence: TGTGCCAGCAGTTTACAGGGTAGCAATCAGCCCCAGCATTTT.

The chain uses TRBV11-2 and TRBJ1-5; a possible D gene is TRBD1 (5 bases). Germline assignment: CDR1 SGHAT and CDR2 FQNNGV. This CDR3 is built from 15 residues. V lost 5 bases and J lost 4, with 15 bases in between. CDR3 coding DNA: TGTGCCAGCAGCACCGCCGGGGGTAGGAATCAGCCCCAGCATTTT. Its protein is CASSTAGGRNQPQHF. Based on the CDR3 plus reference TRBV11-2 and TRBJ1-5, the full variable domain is EAGVAQSPRYKIIEKRQSVAFWCNPISGHATLYWYQQILGQGPKLLIQFQNNGVVDDSQLPKDRFSAERLKGVDSTLKIQPAKLEDSAVYLCASSTAGGRNQPQHFGDGTRLSIL.

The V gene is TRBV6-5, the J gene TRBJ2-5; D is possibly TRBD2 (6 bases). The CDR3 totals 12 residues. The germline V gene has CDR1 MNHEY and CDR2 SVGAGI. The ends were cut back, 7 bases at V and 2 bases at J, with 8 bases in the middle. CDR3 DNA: TGTGCCAGCATCCGGGGGCAAGAGACCCAGTACTTC. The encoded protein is CASIRGQETQYF.

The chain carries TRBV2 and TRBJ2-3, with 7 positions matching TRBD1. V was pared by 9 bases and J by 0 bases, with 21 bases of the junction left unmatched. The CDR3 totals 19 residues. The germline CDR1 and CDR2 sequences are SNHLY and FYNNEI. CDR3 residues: CARHSSDVGDSSSTDTQYF. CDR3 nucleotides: TGTGCCAGGCACTCATCCGATGTTGGGGACAGCTCTAGCACAGATACGCAGTATTTT.

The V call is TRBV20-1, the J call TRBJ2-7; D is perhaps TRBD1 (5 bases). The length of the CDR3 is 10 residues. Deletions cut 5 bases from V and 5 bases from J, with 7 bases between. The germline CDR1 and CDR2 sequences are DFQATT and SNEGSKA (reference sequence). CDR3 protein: CSAPQDEQYF. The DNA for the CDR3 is TGCAGTGCTCCACAGGACGAGCAGTACTTC.

The CDR3 spells CASSPGLAGVLYEQYF. CDR3 coding DNA: TGTGCCAGCAGCCCCGGACTAGCGGGAGTTCTCTACGAGCAGTACTTC. The chain employs TRBV5-6 and TRBJ2-7, with 13 bases aligning to TRBD2. Losses at the gene ends were 4 bases for V and 3 bases for J; bases not matched to a gene: 7. The CDR3 sequence is 16 residues long. CDR1 and CDR2 (germline): SGHDT, YYEEEE. The full variable domain, rest sourced from reference TRBV5-6 and TRBJ2-7, is DAGVTQSPTHLIKTRGQQVTLRCSPKSGHDTVSWYQQALGQGPQFIFQYYEEEERQRGNFPDRFSGHQFPNYSSELNVNALLLGDSALYLCASSPGLAGVLYEQYFGPGTRLTVT.

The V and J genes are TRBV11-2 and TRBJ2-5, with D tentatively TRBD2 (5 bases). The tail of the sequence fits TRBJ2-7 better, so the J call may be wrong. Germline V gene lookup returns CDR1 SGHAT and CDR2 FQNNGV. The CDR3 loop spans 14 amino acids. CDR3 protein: CASSSQDGNYEQYF. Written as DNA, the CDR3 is TGTGCCAGCAGCTCCCAAGACGGGAACTACGAGCAGTACTTC.

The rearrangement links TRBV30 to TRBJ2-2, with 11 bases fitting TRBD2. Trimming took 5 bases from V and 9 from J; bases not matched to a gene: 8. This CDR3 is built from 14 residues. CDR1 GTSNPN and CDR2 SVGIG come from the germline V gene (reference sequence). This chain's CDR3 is CAWGGGLAGWELFF. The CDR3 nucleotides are TGTGCCTGGGGCGGAGGACTAGCGGGTTGGGAGCTGTTTTTT.

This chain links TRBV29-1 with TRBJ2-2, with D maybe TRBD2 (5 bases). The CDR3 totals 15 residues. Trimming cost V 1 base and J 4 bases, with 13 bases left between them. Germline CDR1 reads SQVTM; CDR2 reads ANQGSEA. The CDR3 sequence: CSVEGGAWGTGELFF. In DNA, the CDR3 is TGCAGCGTTGAAGGGGGAGCTTGGGGCACCGGGGAGCTGTTTTTT.

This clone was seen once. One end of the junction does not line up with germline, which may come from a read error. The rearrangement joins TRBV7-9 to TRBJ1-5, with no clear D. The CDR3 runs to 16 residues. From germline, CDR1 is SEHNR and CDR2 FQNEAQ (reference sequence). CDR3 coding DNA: TGTTCCAGCAACTACGCGGCAGCCGGTAGCAATCAGCCCCAGCATTTT. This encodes CSSNYAAAGSNQPQHF.

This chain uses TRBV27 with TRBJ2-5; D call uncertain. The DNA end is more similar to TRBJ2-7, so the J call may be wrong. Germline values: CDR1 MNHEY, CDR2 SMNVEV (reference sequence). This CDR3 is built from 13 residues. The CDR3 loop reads CASSGPHRNEQYF. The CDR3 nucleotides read TGTGCCAGCAGTGGGCCCCATAGGAACGAGCAGTACTTC.

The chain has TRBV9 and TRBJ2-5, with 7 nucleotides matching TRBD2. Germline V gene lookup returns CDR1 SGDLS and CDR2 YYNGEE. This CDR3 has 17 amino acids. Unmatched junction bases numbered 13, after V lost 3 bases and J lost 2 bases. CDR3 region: CASSAHGTTSLQETQYF. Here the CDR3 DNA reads TGTGCCAGCAGCGCGCACGGGACTACCTCTTTACAAGAGACCCAGTACTTC. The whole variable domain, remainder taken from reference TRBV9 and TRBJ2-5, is DSGVTQTPKHLITATGQRVTLRCSPRSGDLSVYWYQQSLDQGLQFLIQYYNGEERAKGNILERFSAQQFPDLHSELNLSSLELGDSALYFCASSAHGTTSLQETQYFGPGTRLLVL.

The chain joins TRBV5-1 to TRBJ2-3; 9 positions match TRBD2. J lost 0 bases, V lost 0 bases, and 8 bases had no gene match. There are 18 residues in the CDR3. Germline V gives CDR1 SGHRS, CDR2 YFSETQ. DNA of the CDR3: TGCGCCAGCAGCTTGGCCGGGACTAGCTTCCCTAGCACAGATACGCAGTATTTT. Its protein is CASSLAGTSFPSTDTQYF.

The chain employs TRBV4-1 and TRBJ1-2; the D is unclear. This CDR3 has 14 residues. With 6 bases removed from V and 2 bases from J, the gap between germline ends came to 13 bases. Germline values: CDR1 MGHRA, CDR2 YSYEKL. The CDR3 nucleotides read TGCGCCAGCAGGGAAGGGAGAACGAACTATGGCTACACCTTC. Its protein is CASREGRTNYGYTF.

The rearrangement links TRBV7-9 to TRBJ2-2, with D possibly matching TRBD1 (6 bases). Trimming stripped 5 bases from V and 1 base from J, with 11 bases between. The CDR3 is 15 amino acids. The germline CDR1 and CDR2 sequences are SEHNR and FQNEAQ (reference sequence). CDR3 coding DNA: TGTGCCAGCAGCAAACCGGGACAGAACACCGGGGAGCTGTTTTTT. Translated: CASSKPGQNTGELFF.

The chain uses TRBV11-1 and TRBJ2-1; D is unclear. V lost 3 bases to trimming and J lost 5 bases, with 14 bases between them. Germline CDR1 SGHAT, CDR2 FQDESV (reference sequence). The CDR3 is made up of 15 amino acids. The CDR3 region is CASSFEVASNNEQFF. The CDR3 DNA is TGTGCCAGCAGCTTTGAGGTGGCCAGCAACAATGAGCAGTTCTTC.

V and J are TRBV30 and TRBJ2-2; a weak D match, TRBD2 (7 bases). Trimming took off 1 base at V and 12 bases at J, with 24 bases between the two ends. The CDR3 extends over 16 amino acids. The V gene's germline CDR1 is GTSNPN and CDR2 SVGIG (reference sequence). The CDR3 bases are TGTGCCTGGAGTGACTACCCGGGGAGGAGGGGGGGGAAGCTGTTTTTT. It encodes CAWSDYPGRRGGKLFF.

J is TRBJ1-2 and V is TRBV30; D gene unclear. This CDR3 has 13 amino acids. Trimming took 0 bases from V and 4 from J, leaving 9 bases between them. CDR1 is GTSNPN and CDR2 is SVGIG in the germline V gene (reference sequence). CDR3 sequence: CAWSVGEGYGYTF. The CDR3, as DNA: TGTGCCTGGAGTGTCGGGGAGGGCTATGGCTACACCTTC.

CDR3 DNA sequence: TGTGCCAGCAGTCCAGTCGGGTGGGGGGATCTGGCGAACACTGAAGCTTTCTTT. Encoded protein: CASSPVGWGDLANTEAFF. The chain is built from TRBV27 and TRBJ1-1, with TRBD1 as a possible D gene (5 bases). Trimming removed 5 bases from V and 1 base from J, with 23 bases in between. Germline CDR1 reads MNHEY; CDR2 reads SMNVEV (reference sequence). This CDR3 comprises 18 residues.

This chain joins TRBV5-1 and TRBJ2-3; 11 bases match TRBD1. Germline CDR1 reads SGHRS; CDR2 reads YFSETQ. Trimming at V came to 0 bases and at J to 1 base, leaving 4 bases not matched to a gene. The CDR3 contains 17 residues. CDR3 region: CASSLEGTGGGTDTQYF. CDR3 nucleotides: TGCGCCAGCAGCTTGGAGGGGACAGGGGGGGGCACAGATACGCAGTATTTT.